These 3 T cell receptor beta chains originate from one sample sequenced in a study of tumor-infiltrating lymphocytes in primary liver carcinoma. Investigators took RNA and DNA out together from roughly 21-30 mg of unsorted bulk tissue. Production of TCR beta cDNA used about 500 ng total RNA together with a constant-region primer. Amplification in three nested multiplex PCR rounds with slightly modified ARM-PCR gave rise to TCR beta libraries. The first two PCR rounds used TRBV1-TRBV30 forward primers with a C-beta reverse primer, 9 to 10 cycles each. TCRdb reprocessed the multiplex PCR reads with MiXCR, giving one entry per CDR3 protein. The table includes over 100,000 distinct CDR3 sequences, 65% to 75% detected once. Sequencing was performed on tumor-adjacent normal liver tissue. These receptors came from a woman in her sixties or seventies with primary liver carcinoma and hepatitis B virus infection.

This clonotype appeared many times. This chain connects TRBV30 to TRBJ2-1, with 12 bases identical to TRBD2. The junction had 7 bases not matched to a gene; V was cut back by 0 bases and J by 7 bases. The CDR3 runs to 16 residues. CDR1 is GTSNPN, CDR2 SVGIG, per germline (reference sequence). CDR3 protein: CAWSVLAGGVRNEQFF. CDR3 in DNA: TGTGCCTGGAGTGTACTAGCGGGAGGAGTTAGGAATGAGCAGTTCTTC.

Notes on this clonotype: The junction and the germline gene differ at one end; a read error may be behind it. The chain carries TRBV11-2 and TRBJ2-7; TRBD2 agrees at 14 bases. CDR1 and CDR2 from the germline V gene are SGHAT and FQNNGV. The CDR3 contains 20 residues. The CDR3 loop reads CASSLRAGGLAGVGAYEHYF. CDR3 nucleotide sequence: TGTGCCAGCAGCTTAAGGGCCGGGGGACTAGCGGGAGTTGGGGCCTACGAGCACTATTTC.

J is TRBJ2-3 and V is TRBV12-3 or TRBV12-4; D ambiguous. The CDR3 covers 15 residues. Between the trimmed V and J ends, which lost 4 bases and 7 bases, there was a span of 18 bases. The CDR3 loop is CASSSRVRRTYTQYF. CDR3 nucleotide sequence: TGTGCCAGCAGTTCCCGCGTGAGGAGAACATATACGCAGTATTTT.